Following are 31 T cell receptor beta chains from one sample sequenced in a study of cytomegalovirus exposure and HLA in healthy donors. PCR used 60 Vbeta primers and 13 Jbeta primers. Profiled with immunoSEQ multiplex PCR; TCRdb holds only in-frame clones, not every one. The sample has just under 95,000 clones, roughly 80% seen once; the top ten hold 1% to 1.5%. Sample: PBMCs. These receptors were obtained from a girl aged 2 to 10 in good health and CMV-seropositive.

This clone appeared a few times. The chain uses TRBV2 and TRBJ1-5; D call uncertain. V was clipped by 7 bases and J by 3 bases, with 16 bases between them. Germline assignment: CDR1 SNHLY and CDR2 FYNNEI. The CDR3 covers 15 residues. The CDR3 loop is CASTAKAASNQPQHF. The CDR3 DNA reads as TGTGCCAGCACCGCTAAGGCGGCTTCCAATCAGCCCCAGCATTTT. Supplemented by reference TRBV2 and TRBJ1-5, the full variable domain reads EPEVTQTPSHQVTQMGQEVILRCVPISNHLYFYWYRQILGQKVEFLVSFYNNEISEKSEIFDDQFSVERPDGSNFTLKIRSTKLEDSAMYFCASTAKAASNQPQHFGDGTRLSIL.

The rearrangement links TRBV7-2 to TRBJ1-2; D ambiguous. Trimming pared 2 bases from V and 5 bases from J, leaving 18 bases between. The CDR3 runs 16 residues. CDR1 and CDR2 from the germline V gene are SGHTA and FQGNSA. The CDR3 region has the DNA TGTGCCAGCAGCTTATCGTCCTTGTCGGAGGCGTATGGCTACACCTTC. Its protein product is CASSLSSLSEAYGYTF.

This clone was counted a few times. This sequence joins TRBV7-9 and TRBJ2-3; D may be TRBD2 (5 bases). The CDR3 contains 14 residues. Between the trimmed V and J ends, which lost 5 bases and 2 bases, there was a span of 11 bases. CDR1 and CDR2 (germline): SEHNR, FQNEAQ (reference sequence). Written as DNA, the CDR3 is TGTGCCAGCAGCGTCAGCGGCCACACAGATACGCAGTATTTT. Encoded protein: CASSVSGHTDTQYF. Complete variable domain (other parts from reference TRBV7-9 and TRBJ2-3): DTGVSQNPRHKITKRGQNVTFRCDPISEHNRLYWYRQTLGQGPEFLTYFQNEAQLEKSRLLSDRFSAERPKGSFSTLEIQRTEQGDSAMYLCASSVSGHTDTQYFGPGTRLTVL.

The rearrangement uses TRBV27 and TRBJ2-7; maybe TRBD1 (6 bases). CDR1 and CDR2 from the germline V gene are MNHEY and SMNVEV (reference sequence). CDR3 length: 14 residues. With 5 bases removed from V and 4 bases from J, the gap between germline ends came to 15 bases. CDR3 in amino acids: CASSTQGWEYEQYF. CDR3 nucleotide sequence: TGTGCCAGCAGTACCCAGGGGTGGGAGTACGAGCAGTACTTC.

This clone appeared once. The chain carries TRBV4-1 and TRBJ2-2; 12 bases line up with TRBD1. Germline loops: CDR1 MGHRA, CDR2 YSYEKL. The CDR3 is 16 residues long. The V gene end was trimmed by 6 bases and the J gene end by 6 bases; junction bases not matched to a gene: 8. CDR3 residues: CASRYSGTGGPGELFF. CDR3 sequence (DNA): TGCGCCAGCAGATACTCCGGGACAGGGGGCCCCGGGGAGCTGTTTTTT.

The chain recombines TRBV27 with TRBJ2-5; TRBD2 agrees at 7 bases. The junction had 12 bases not matched to a gene; V was cut back by 10 bases and J by 4 bases. Germline lookup yields CDR1 MNHEY and CDR2 SMNVEV (reference sequence). This CDR3 is 14 amino acids long. CDR3 coding DNA: TGTGCCACCGGAGGGAGGGCCGGCGGAGAGACCCAGTACTTC. It specifies CATGGRAGGETQYF.

The rearrangement links TRBV19 to TRBJ2-1; no clear D. Between the trimmed V and J ends, which lost 5 bases and 8 bases, there was a span of 7 bases. Germline CDR1 and CDR2: LNHDA and SQIVND (reference sequence). This CDR3 is built from 11 residues. The CDR3 sequence is CASSFLYEQFF. The CDR3 bases are TGTGCCAGTAGTTTCCTCTATGAGCAGTTCTTC.

V and J are TRBV10-2 and TRBJ1-1; tentatively, D is TRBD1 (6 bases). The germline V gene encodes CDR1 WSHSY and CDR2 SAAADI. Trimming shortened V by 3 bases and J by 4 bases, and 12 bases separated the two germline ends. The CDR3 totals 14 residues. The CDR3 here is CASSETGLGTEAFF. The CDR3 coding sequence is TGCGCCAGCAGTGAAACAGGGCTAGGCACTGAAGCTTTCTTT.

The rearrangement uses TRBV28 and TRBJ2-7; TRBD1 matches at 7 bases. The CDR3 totals 14 residues. J was trimmed by 0 bases and V by 10 bases; bases with no gene match: 9. The germline CDR1 and CDR2 sequences are MDHEN and SYDVKM. CDR3 bases: TGTGCCATCAGACCGGGACAGAGCTCCTACGAGCAGTACTTC. Protein product: CAIRPGQSSYEQYF.

The chain couples TRBV30 to TRBJ2-7; tentatively, D is TRBD2 (7 bases). Trimming cost V 0 bases and J 4 bases, with 13 bases left between them. The CDR3 sequence is 14 residues long. Germline assignment: CDR1 GTSNPN and CDR2 SVGIG (reference sequence). This CDR3 is CAWSVGGVGYEQYF. The CDR3 coding sequence is TGTGCCTGGAGTGTAGGGGGGGTCGGGTACGAGCAGTACTTC.

This clone was observed a few times. The V gene is TRBV7-6, the J gene TRBJ2-3; 11 bases are a match to TRBD2. The CDR3 sequence is 14 residues long. Per the germline V gene, CDR1 is SGHVS and CDR2 is FNYEAQ. The V and J ends lost 1 base and 6 bases, in that order; junction bases with no gene match: 0. The DNA of the CDR3 is TGTGCCAGCAGCTTAGGACTAGCGGGGGATACGCAGTATTTT. Protein sequence: CASSLGLAGDTQYF.

This clone has only a few counts. The chain carries TRBV11-3 and TRBJ1-1; no definite D call. In germline, CDR1 is SGHNT, CDR2 YENEEA. Trimming stripped 3 bases from V and 4 bases from J, with 9 bases between. The CDR3 length is 13 residues. CDR3 in amino acids: CASSFKPSTEAFF. DNA of the CDR3: TGTGCCAGCAGCTTCAAACCGAGCACTGAAGCTTTCTTT.

This clone was found a few times. The chain couples TRBV29-1 to TRBJ2-4; perhaps TRBD2 as D (6 bases). The germline gives CDR1 SQVTM, CDR2 ANQGSEA. The V gene lost 6 bases and the J gene lost 8 bases, with 14 bases spanning the gap. This CDR3 comprises 12 residues. The CDR3 loop reads CSVRGNGHIQYF. The DNA for the CDR3 is TGCAGCGTACGGGGGAACGGGCACATTCAGTACTTC.

This clone came up a few times. This chain joins TRBV28 and TRBJ2-3; 8 positions match TRBD1. Germline trimming cut 7 bases from V and 13 bases from J; bases unmatched to any gene: 10. Germline V CDR1 and CDR2: MDHEN, SYDVKM. The CDR3 is 12 amino acids. As DNA, the CDR3 is TGTGCCAGCATCACAGGGGGAAAGGAAGAGTATTTT. Its protein is CASITGGKEEYF.

This chain connects TRBV29-1 to TRBJ1-1; D is possibly TRBD1 (5 bases). CDR1 and CDR2 (germline): SQVTM, ANQGSEA. The V end was cut by 4 bases, the J end by 5 bases, with 20 bases between. The length of the CDR3 is 15 residues. CDR3 DNA sequence: TGCAGCGTTGCTAGCGCAGGTTGGCAGGGTACTGAAGCTTTCTTT. This sequence encodes CSVASAGWQGTEAFF.

The chain uses TRBV6-6 and TRBJ2-1, with 8 bases that match TRBD2. The CDR3 sequence is 15 residues long. Unmatched junction bases numbered 12, after V lost 5 bases and J lost 9 bases. CDR1 is MNHNY and CDR2 is SVGAGI in the germline V gene (reference sequence). This CDR3 reads CASSQASGSVREQFF. In nucleotides, the CDR3 is TGTGCCAGCAGTCAGGCGAGCGGGAGTGTACGTGAGCAGTTCTTC.

The chain carries TRBV7-9 and TRBJ2-2; D may be TRBD1 (6 bases). The CDR3 is 15 amino acids. Trimming shortened V by 5 bases and J by 4 bases, and 14 bases separated the two germline ends. Germline V gene data show CDR1 as SEHNR and CDR2 as FQNEAQ (reference sequence). CDR3 sequence reads: CASSHVQGATGELFF. DNA of the CDR3: TGTGCCAGCAGCCATGTACAGGGAGCCACCGGGGAGCTGTTTTTT. Variable domain in full (rest from reference TRBV7-9 and TRBJ2-2): DTGVSQNPRHKITKRGQNVTFRCDPISEHNRLYWYRQTLGQGPEFLTYFQNEAQLEKSRLLSDRFSAERPKGSFSTLEIQRTEQGDSAMYLCASSHVQGATGELFFGEGSRLTVL.

This clone was picked up one time. The chain is built from TRBV5-1 and TRBJ2-2, with a tentative D call TRBD1 (5 bases). Trimming removed 1 base at V and 4 bases at J, with 17 bases between. Germline CDR1 SGHRS, CDR2 YFSETQ. The CDR3 is 17 amino acids. The DNA for the CDR3 is TGCGCCAGCAGCTTGCAAGTGGGGCAGGGATCCACCGGGGAGCTGTTTTTT. Amino acids: CASSLQVGQGSTGELFF.

The chain has TRBV4-1 and TRBJ1-2; D not certain. Germline CDR1 and CDR2: MGHRA and YSYEKL. Trimming took off 0 bases at V and 1 base at J, with 12 bases between the two ends. This CDR3 is built from 16 residues. This CDR3 reads CASSQDGVRLNYGYTF. The DNA for the CDR3 is TGCGCCAGCAGCCAAGATGGCGTAAGACTTAACTATGGCTACACCTTC.

The chain has TRBV6-5 and TRBJ2-1; 9 bases map to TRBD2. V shed 3 bases, J shed 8 bases, and the junction held 5 bases outside the gene matches. The CDR3 covers 14 residues. Germline CDR1 and CDR2: MNHEY and SVGAGI. CDR3 nucleotides: TGTGCCAGCAGTTATTGGGGCGGGAGGGATGAGCAGTTCTTC. Translating gives CASSYWGGRDEQFF.

This sequence joins TRBV4-1 and TRBJ2-1; 8 nucleotides align to TRBD1. The V and J ends lost 5 bases and 0 bases, in that order; junction bases with no gene match: 6. The germline CDR1 and CDR2 sequences are MGHRA and YSYEKL. The CDR3 is made up of 16 amino acids. DNA for the CDR3: TGCGCCAGCAGCGCACGACAGGGGAGCTCCTACAATGAGCAGTTCTTC. This gives the protein CASSARQGSSYNEQFF.

The rearrangement links TRBV4-1 to TRBJ2-2, with a possible D match to TRBD2 (5 bases). Germline V gene lookup returns CDR1 MGHRA and CDR2 YSYEKL. Trimming stripped 0 bases from V and 4 bases from J, with 21 bases between. The CDR3 runs to 19 residues. CDR3 in amino acids: CASSQDMWRASRGTGELFF. The CDR3 bases are TGCGCCAGCAGCCAAGATATGTGGCGGGCGAGCCGGGGCACCGGGGAGCTGTTTTTT.

This chain uses TRBV27 with TRBJ1-4; weak D call: TRBD1 (5 bases). The CDR3 has 15 amino acids. Trimming left V 5 bases short and J 8 bases short, with 18 bases between. Per the germline V gene, CDR1 is MNHEY and CDR2 is SMNVEV (reference sequence). CDR3 nucleotide sequence: TGTGCCAGCAGTCAACTGGGGACTCGGGGGGAAAAACTGTTTTTT. It specifies CASSQLGTRGEKLFF.

The rearrangement links TRBV28 to TRBJ2-7, with 11 bases lining up with TRBD2. The CDR3 runs 15 residues. The J segment lost 4 bases and the V segment lost 4 bases, leaving 6 bases of the junction unmatched. The germline V gene encodes CDR1 MDHEN and CDR2 SYDVKM. DNA of the CDR3: TGTGCCAGCAGTTCCACTAGCGGGAGCGGGTACGAGCAGTACTTC. This gives the protein CASSSTSGSGYEQYF.

The J gene is TRBJ2-7, the V gene TRBV7-2; maybe TRBD1 (5 bases). The CDR3 covers 16 residues. The V end was cut by 1 base, the J end by 2 bases, with 15 bases between. Per the germline V gene, CDR1 is SGHTA and CDR2 is FQGNSA. The CDR3 sequence: CASSLGFARTTYEQYF. As DNA, the CDR3 is TGTGCCAGCAGCTTAGGCTTCGCCAGGACAACCTACGAGCAGTACTTC.

CDR3 DNA: TGTGCCAGCAGCCACGGAGAAGAGCAGTTCTTC. As protein: CASSHGEEQFF. The chain uses TRBV9 and TRBJ2-1; no reliable D call. The CDR3 consists of 11 residues. With 4 bases removed from V and 10 bases from J, the gap between germline ends came to 9 bases. Per germline, CDR1 SGDLS and CDR2 YYNGEE. Full variable domain (remainder filled in from reference TRBV9 and TRBJ2-1): DSGVTQTPKHLITATGQRVTLRCSPRSGDLSVYWYQQSLDQGLQFLIQYYNGEERAKGNILERFSAQQFPDLHSELNLSSLELGDSALYFCASSHGEEQFFGPGTRLTVL.

CDR3 in DNA: TGTGCCTGGATTACCCCCGGACTAGCGGGATTGGGGCGGGGGTTCTTC. Translated: CAWITPGLAGLGRGFF. The chain uses TRBV30 and TRBJ2-1; 12 bases are a match to TRBD2. J lost 15 bases, V lost 4 bases, and 19 bases had no gene match. Germline CDR1 GTSNPN, CDR2 SVGIG (reference sequence). This CDR3 has 16 amino acids.

This CDR3 reads CASTLPSGSGGETQYF. As DNA, the CDR3 is TGTGCCAGCACCCTTCCTAGCGGGAGTGGAGGAGAGACCCAGTACTTC. The chain employs TRBV2 and TRBJ2-5, with 10 bases aligning to TRBD2. This CDR3 is built from 16 residues. Trimming cost V 7 bases and J 4 bases; bases outside gene matches: 12. Germline CDR1 and CDR2: SNHLY and FYNNEI. Combining the CDR3 with reference TRBV2 and TRBJ2-5 gives the whole variable domain EPEVTQTPSHQVTQMGQEVILRCVPISNHLYFYWYRQILGQKVEFLVSFYNNEISEKSEIFDDQFSVERPDGSNFTLKIRSTKLEDSAMYFCASTLPSGSGGETQYFGPGTRLLVL.

This chain links TRBV11-2 with TRBJ2-5; 10 bases fit TRBD2. The CDR3 is 16 amino acids. V shed 1 base, J shed 0 bases, and the junction held 2 bases outside the gene matches. Germline V gene sequence: CDR1 SGHAT, CDR2 FQNNGV. The CDR3 DNA follows: TGTGCCAGCAGCTTAGGGCTAGCGGGAGACCAAGAGACCCAGTACTTC. Its translation: CASSLGLAGDQETQYF.

V is TRBV29-1 and J is TRBJ2-7, with TRBD2 matching 9 bases. The CDR3 contains 14 residues. Germline CDR1 and CDR2: SQVTM and ANQGSEA. The trim removed 4 bases at V and 4 bases at J, leaving 8 bases unmatched. Here the CDR3 DNA reads TGCAGCGTTGGGGAGGCGGGAGGGCCGTACGAGCAGTACTTC. Protein: CSVGEAGGPYEQYF.

The genes are TRBV27 and TRBJ2-3; D uncertain. The CDR3 contains 11 residues. Germline CDR1 reads MNHEY; CDR2 reads SMNVEV (reference sequence). V gave up 6 bases and J gave up 10 bases, with 11 bases separating them. Here the CDR3 reads CASSQGTAQYF. The CDR3 nucleotides are TGTGCCAGCAGCCAAGGTACAGCGCAGTATTTT.